This T cell receptor beta chain is from a study of CD8+ T cells in alopecia areata. At the level of the study: Severity was scored as percentage of affected scalp area in treated patients. The study's findings and limits: Significant decreases in scalp clonality and expanded CD8+ clones followed tofacitinib treatment. Persistence in scalp and blood during tofacitinib was observed for many expanded lesional clones. The study found higher clonality in lesional than normal scalp, especially in alopecia totalis/universalis.

The CDR3 is made up of 15 amino acids. Looked up from germline, CDR1 is SEHNR and CDR2 is FQNEAQ (reference sequence). V lost 5 bases to trimming and J lost 2 bases; unmatched junction nucleotides: 6. RNA extraction was followed by reverse transcription into cDNA, which acted as the sequencing template. Profiled with immunoSEQ multiplex PCR; TCRdb holds only in-frame clones, not every one. The sample contains 75,000 to 100,000 clones, about two thirds of which appear only once. Treatment indicated: oral pan-JAK inhibitor, 5-10 mg twice daily. As concerns this clone: Its target is unknown.

The sequence came from a human donor with alopecia areata. The sample consisted of CD8+ T cells sorted from blood, taken around week 42, from a patient treated with tofacitinib. This chain connects TRBV7-9 to TRBJ1-1, with TRBD1 matching 9 bases. As DNA, the CDR3 is TGTGCCAGCAGCCCAGTGGGACAGGGCAACACTGAAGCTTTCTTT. Encoded protein: CASSPVGQGNTEAFF.